The entry that follows covers one TCR beta chain sequence. These data belong to a study of blood T cell repertoires in COVID-19. Study information: Acute-phase and convalescent COVID-19 samples originated in the United States, Italy and Spain. T cells, B-cell-depleted T cells, or PBMCs provided the cDNA or gDNA that served as material.

The authors' processing: Amplification of reference gene primers was used by the study to estimate nucleated cell counts. Assay: immunoSEQ multiplex PCR; the TCRdb copy retains only in-frame clones and omits some. V and J calls and clone size are those listed in that table; D and trimming were worked out from the DNA. Altogether around 110,000 clones are present, about three quarters being singletons, with the ten largest covering about 4.3%. The V gene end was trimmed by 6 bases and the J gene end by 1 base; junction bases not matched to a gene: 4. The CDR3 has 15 residues. The germline V gene has CDR1 LGHNT and CDR2 FRNRAP.

The V call is TRBV12-5, the J call TRBJ2-7; 12 positions agree with TRBD1. This clonotype was obtained from a man aged 70-80 years with acute or convalescent COVID-19. The sequencing sample was made of peripheral blood. For the CDR3, the DNA is TGTGCTAGTGGGGGGACAGGGGGCCTTTCCTACGAGCAGTACTTC. This gives the protein CASGGTGGLSYEQYF.